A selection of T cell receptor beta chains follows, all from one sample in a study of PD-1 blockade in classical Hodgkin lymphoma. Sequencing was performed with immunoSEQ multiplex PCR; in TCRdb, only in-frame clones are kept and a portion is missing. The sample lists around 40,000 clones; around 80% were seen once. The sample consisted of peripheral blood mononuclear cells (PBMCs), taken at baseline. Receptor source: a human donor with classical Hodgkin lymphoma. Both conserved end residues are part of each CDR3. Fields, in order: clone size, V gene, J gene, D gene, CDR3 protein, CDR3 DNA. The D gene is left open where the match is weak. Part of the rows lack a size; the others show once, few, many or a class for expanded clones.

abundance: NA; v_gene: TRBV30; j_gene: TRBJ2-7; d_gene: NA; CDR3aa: CAWSEGGWSYEQYF; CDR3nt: TGTGCCTGGAGTGAGGGTGGCTGGTCCTACGAGCAGTACTTC
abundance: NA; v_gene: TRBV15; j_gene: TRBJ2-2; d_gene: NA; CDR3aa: CATSRDRAGAGELFF; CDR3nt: TGTGCCACCAGCAGAGATCGGGCAGGGGCCGGGGAGCTGTTTTTT
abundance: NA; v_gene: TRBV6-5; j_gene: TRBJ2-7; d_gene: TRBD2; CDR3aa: CASSLTSGSYEQYF; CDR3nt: TGTGCCAGCAGTTTGACTAGCGGGTCCTACGAGCAGTACTTC
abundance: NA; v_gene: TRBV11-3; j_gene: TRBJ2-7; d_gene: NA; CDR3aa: CASSAGPNHEQYF; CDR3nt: TGTGCCAGCAGCGCGGGACCAAACCACGAGCAGTACTTC
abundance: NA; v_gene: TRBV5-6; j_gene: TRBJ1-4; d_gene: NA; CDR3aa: CASSAAGNEKLFF; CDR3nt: TGTGCCAGCAGCGCGGCCGGTAATGAAAAACTGTTTTTT
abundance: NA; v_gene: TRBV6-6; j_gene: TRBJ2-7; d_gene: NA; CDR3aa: CASSPGGEYPPYEQYF; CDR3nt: TGTGCCAGCAGCCCAGGAGGGGAATACCCCCCCTACGAGCAGTACTTC
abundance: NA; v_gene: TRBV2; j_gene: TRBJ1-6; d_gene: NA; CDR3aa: CASSLEQRNSPLHF; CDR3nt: TGTGCCAGCAGCCTCGAACAGCGTAATTCACCCCTCCACTTT
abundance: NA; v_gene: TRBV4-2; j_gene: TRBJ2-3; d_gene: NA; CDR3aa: CASSLDGTDTQYF; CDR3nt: TGTGCCAGCAGCTTAGATGGAACAGATACGCAGTATTTT
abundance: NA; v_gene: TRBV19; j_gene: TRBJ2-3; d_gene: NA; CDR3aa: CASKDSPLTDTQYF; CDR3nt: TGTGCCAGTAAGGACAGCCCGCTCACAGATACGCAGTATTTT
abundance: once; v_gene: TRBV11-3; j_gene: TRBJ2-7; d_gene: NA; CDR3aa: CARGDNSYEQYF; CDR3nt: TGTGCCAGGGGGGACAATTCCTACGAGCAGTACTTC
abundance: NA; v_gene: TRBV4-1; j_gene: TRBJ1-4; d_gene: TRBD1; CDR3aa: CASSRQGAGEKLFF; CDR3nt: TGCGCCAGCAGCCGACAGGGGGCGGGGGAAAAACTGTTTTTT
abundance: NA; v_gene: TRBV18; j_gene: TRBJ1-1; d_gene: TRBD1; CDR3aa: CASSPQSGQGVSAFF; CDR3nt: TGTGCCAGCTCACCCCAATCTGGGCAGGGGGTGTCAGCTTTCTTT
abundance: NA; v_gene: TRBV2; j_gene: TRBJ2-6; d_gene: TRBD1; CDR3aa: CAITGQGFSGANVLTF; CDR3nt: TGTGCCATTACGGGACAGGGATTCTCTGGGGCCAACGTCCTGACTTTC
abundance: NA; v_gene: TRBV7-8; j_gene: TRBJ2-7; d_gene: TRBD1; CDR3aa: CASSAGQGTYEQYF; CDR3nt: TGTGCCAGCAGCGCCGGACAGGGGACCTACGAGCAGTACTTC
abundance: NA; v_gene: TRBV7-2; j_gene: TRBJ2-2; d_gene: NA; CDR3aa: CASSLGRGGELFF; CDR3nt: TGTGCCAGCAGCTTAGGTCGGGGCGGGGAGCTGTTTTTT
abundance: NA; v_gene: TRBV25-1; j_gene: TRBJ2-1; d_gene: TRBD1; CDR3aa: CASSSGQVDNEQFF; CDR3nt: TGTGCCAGCAGTTCGGGACAGGTTGACAATGAGCAGTTCTTC
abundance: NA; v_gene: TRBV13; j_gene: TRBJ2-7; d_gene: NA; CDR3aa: CASSLGRLYEQYF; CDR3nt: TGTGCCAGCAGCTTAGGGCGGCTCTACGAGCAGTACTTC
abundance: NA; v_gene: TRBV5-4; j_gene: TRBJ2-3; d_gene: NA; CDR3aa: CASSTEPTDTQYF; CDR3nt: TGTGCCAGCAGCACCGAACCCACAGATACGCAGTATTTT
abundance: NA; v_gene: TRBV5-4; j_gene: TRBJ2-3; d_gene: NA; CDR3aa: CASSSGGTTTDTQYF; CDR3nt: TGTGCCAGCTCCTCTGGGGGGACCACTACAGATACGCAGTATTTT
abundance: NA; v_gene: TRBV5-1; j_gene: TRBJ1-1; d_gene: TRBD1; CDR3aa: CASSLAGGQGAGGNTEAFF; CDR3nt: TGCGCCAGCAGCTTGGCCGGCGGACAGGGGGCAGGGGGGAACACTGAAGCTTTCTTT
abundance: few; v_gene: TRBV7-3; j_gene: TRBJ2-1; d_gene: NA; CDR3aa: CASSLRDDRFLEQFF; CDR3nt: TGTGCCAGCAGCCTTCGGGATGACAGGTTTTTGGAGCAGTTCTTC
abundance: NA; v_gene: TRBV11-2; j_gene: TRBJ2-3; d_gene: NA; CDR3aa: CASSIYGEHPDTQYF; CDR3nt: TGTGCCAGCAGTATTTATGGGGAGCACCCAGATACGCAGTATTTT
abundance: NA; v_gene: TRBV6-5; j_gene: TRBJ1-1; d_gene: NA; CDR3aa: CASNRPGGVEAFF; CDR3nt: TGTGCCAGCAATCGACCGGGAGGCGTTGAAGCTTTCTTT
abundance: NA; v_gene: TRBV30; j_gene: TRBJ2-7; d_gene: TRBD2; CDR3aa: CAWSMRGSSSYEQYF; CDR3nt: TGTGCCTGGAGTATGCGGGGGTCATCCTCCTACGAGCAGTACTTC
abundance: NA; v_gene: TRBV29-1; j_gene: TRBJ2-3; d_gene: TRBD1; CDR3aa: CSVTGQRLGDTQYF; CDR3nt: TGCAGCGTAACGGGACAGCGTTTGGGAGATACGCAGTATTTT
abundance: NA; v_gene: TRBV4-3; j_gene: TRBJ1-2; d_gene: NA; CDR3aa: CASSQDGGTTAYGYTF; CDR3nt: TGCGCCAGCAGCCAAGATGGAGGGACAACTGCCTATGGCTACACCTTC
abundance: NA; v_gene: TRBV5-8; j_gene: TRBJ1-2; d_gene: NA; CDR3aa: CASSGGLDLFYGYTF; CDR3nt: TGTGCCAGCAGCGGCGGTCTAGATTTGTTCTATGGCTACACCTTC
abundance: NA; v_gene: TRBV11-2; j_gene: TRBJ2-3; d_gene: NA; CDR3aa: CASSSPDTQYF; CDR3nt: TGTGCCAGCAGCTCTCCAGATACGCAGTATTTT
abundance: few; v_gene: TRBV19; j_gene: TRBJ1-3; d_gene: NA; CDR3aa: CASSPRQRNSGNTIYF; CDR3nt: TGTGCCAGTAGCCCCAGACAAAGGAACTCTGGAAACACCATATATTTT
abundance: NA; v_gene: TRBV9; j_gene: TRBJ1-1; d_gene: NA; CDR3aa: CASSPEGVEAFF; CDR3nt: TGTGCCAGCAGCCCGGAGGGGGTAGAAGCTTTCTTT
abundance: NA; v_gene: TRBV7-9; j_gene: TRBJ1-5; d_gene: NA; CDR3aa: CASSSASNQPQHF; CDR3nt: TGTGCCAGCAGTTCGGCTAGCAATCAGCCCCAGCATTTT
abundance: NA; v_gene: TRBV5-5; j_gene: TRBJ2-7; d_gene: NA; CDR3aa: CASSLGPREQYF; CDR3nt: TGTGCCAGCAGCTTGGGCCCGAGGGAGCAGTACTTC
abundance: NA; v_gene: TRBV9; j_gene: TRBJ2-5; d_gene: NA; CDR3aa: CASSVGPGGETQYF; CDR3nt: TGTGCCAGCAGCGTAGGTCCCGGCGGAGAGACCCAGTACTTC
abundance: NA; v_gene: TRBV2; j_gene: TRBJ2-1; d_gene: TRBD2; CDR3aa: CAMKSGTSGGANNEQFF; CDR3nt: TGTGCCATGAAGTCCGGGACTAGCGGGGGGGCGAACAATGAGCAGTTCTTC
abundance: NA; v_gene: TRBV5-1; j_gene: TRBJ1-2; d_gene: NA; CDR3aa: CASSLARVDGYTF; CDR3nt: TGCGCCAGCAGCTTGGCCAGGGTGGATGGCTACACCTTC
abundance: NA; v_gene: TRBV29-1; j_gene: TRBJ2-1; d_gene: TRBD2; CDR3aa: CSVLGLAGGLSYNEQFF; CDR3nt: TGCAGCGTCCTGGGACTAGCGGGGGGGCTTTCTTACAATGAGCAGTTCTTC
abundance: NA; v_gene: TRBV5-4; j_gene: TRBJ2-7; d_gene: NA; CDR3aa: CASSQDRAGTYEQYF; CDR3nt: TGCGCCAGCAGCCAAGACCGGGCCGGGACCTACGAGCAGTACTTC
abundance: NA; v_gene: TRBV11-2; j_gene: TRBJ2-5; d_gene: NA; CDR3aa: CASSSPGQSGETQYF; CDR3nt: TGTGCCAGCAGCTCACCCGGACAGTCTGGAGAGACCCAGTACTTC
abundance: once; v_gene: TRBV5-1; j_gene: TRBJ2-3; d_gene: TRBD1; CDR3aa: CASSPGTGYYTDTQYF; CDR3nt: TGCGCCAGCAGCCCGGGGACAGGGTACTACACAGATACGCAGTATTTT
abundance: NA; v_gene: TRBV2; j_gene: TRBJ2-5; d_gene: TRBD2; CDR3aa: CASSAGGGFGPARETQYF; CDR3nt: TGTGCCAGCAGTGCGGGGGGGGGCTTTGGTCCAGCACGAGAGACCCAGTACTTC